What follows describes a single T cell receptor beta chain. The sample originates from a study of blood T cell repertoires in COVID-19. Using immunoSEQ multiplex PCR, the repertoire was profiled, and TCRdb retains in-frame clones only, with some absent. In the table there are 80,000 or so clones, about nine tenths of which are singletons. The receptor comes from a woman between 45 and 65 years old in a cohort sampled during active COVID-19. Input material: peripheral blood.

The CDR3 nucleotides are TGTGCTAGTGGGTGGATGACAGGGGGCTCCTACAATGAGCAGTTCTTC. Its protein product is CASGWMTGGSYNEQFF. This chain joins TRBV12-5 and TRBJ2-1; 9 positions match TRBD1. Trimming took 6 bases from V and 0 from J; bases not matched to a gene: 6. The V gene's germline CDR1 is LGHNT and CDR2 FRNRAP. The CDR3 consists of 16 residues.